The 7 T cell receptor beta chains given below trace back to one sample, sequenced in a study of stem cell transplantation in POMP-related autoinflammatory disease (dated by TCRdb to the early 2020s). Libraries were constructed by the immunoSEQ multiplex PCR assay. TCRdb re-hosts the immuneACCESS table, in-frame sequences only. Its copies lack some clones; in the studies checked, an unresolved V gene accounts for under half of them, and the cause for the rest is not known. Present in this sample are tens of thousands of clones, approximately 91% of which were seen just once. The ten largest clones represent about 0.7% of the sample. The sample's time point, from its label and the paper: after hematopoietic stem cell transplant. Here the sequenced sample was CD4+ T cells from PBMCs, taken after stem cell transplantation. These TCRs come from a human patient with POMP-related autoinflammation and immune dysregulation (PRAID). After a transplant, some of the T cells may come from the graft donor.

The J gene is TRBJ2-3, the V gene TRBV10-3, with a weak D call TRBD1 (5 bases). The germline V gene has CDR1 ENHRY and CDR2 SYGVKD. V lost 4 bases to trimming and J lost 4 bases, with 12 bases between them. This CDR3 contains 14 residues. CDR3 amino acids: CAISGGLGADTQYF. DNA of the CDR3: TGTGCCATCAGTGGTGGATTAGGGGCAGATACGCAGTATTTT.

This chain joins TRBV7-6 and TRBJ2-1; D is uncertain. From germline, CDR1 is SGHVS and CDR2 FNYEAQ. The V end lost 2 bases, the J end lost 0 bases, and 11 bases lay between the germline ends. The CDR3 runs 16 residues. The CDR3 sequence is CASSLLGPGSYNEQFF. The CDR3 DNA reads as TGTGCCAGCAGCTTACTAGGACCCGGCTCCTACAATGAGCAGTTCTTC.

The table lists this clone with a count of one. CDR3 amino acids: CASSPPFRVLNIQYF. The CDR3 DNA reads TGTGCCAGCAGTCCGCCTTTTCGTGTACTAAACATTCAGTACTTC. The chain couples TRBV6-1 to TRBJ2-4; D is unresolved. Germline V gene lookup returns CDR1 MNHNS and CDR2 SASEGT. This CDR3 is 15 amino acids long. Trimming left V 5 bases short and J 6 bases short, with 17 bases between.

This clone was observed once. J is TRBJ1-5 and V is TRBV24-1, with D maybe TRBD1 (5 bases). This CDR3 is built from 15 residues. Trimming pared 5 bases from V and 4 bases from J, leaving 14 bases between. CDR1 is KGHDR, CDR2 SFDVKD, per germline. This CDR3 is CATSAARKGNQPQHF. The CDR3 coding sequence is TGTGCCACCAGTGCGGCAAGGAAGGGGAATCAGCCCCAGCATTTT.

This clone showed up just a few times. V usage is TRBV3-1 (or the pseudogene TRBV3-2) and J usage is TRBJ1-6; maybe TRBD1 (5 bases). Germline values: CDR1 LGHDT, CDR2 YNNKEL (reference sequence). This CDR3 is built from 15 residues. Trimming pared 5 bases from V and 4 bases from J, leaving 12 bases between. The DNA of the CDR3 is TGTGCCAGCAGCACGGGACTTCTTTATAATTCACCCCTCCACTTT. The encoded protein is CASSTGLLYNSPLHF.

The chain uses TRBV2 and TRBJ2-1; 9 nucleotides agree with TRBD2. J lost 8 bases, V lost 3 bases, and 5 bases had no gene match. There are 14 residues in the CDR3. The germline V gene encodes CDR1 SNHLY and CDR2 FYNNEI. CDR3 region: CASSDRVAGDEQFF. CDR3 coding DNA: TGTGCCAGCAGTGATAGGGTAGCGGGAGATGAGCAGTTCTTC. Complete variable domain (other parts from reference TRBV2 and TRBJ2-1): EPEVTQTPSHQVTQMGQEVILRCVPISNHLYFYWYRQILGQKVEFLVSFYNNEISEKSEIFDDQFSVERPDGSNFTLKIRSTKLEDSAMYFCASSDRVAGDEQFFGPGTRLTVL.

This rearrangement joins TRBV18 to TRBJ2-1; 9 bases match TRBD1. V trimming: 0 bases; J trimming: 7 bases; junction bases outside the gene matches: 4. CDR3 length: 15 residues. Germline V gene sequence: CDR1 KGHSH, CDR2 LQKENI. The CDR3 loop is CASSPPGQGTNEQFF. DNA of the CDR3: TGTGCCAGCTCACCACCGGGACAGGGTACAAATGAGCAGTTCTTC.